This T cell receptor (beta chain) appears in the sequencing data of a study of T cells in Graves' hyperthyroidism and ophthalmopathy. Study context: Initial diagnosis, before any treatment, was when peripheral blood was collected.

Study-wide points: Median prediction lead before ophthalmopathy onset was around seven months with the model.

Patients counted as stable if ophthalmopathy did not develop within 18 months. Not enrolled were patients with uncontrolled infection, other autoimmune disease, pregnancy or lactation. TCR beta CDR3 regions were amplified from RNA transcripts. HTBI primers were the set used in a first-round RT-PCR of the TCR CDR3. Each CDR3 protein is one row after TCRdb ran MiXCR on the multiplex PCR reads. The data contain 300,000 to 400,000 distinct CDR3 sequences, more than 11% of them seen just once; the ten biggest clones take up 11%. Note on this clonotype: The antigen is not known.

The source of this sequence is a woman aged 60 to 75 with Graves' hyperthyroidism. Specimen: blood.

CDR3 region: CASSRGRPALGNTIYF. As DNA, the CDR3 is TGTGCCAGCAGTAGAGGGAGGCCAGCCTTGGGAAACACCATATATTTT. V is TRBV6-1 and J is TRBJ1-3; D is uncertain. The germline V gene encodes CDR1 MNHNS and CDR2 SASEGT. Between the trimmed V and J ends, which lost 5 bases and 4 bases, there was a span of 18 bases. The CDR3 runs to 16 residues.